The sequence of this T cell receptor beta chain was determined in a study of cytomegalovirus exposure and HLA in healthy donors. This clone appeared once. The CDR3 runs to 14 residues. Germline CDR1 SEHNR, CDR2 FQNEAQ (reference sequence). Trimming at V came to 7 bases and at J to 5 bases, leaving 9 bases not matched to a gene. Amplification used 60 Vbeta primers and 13 Jbeta primers. Profiling relied on immunoSEQ multiplex PCR, and the TCRdb table lists in-frame clones only, not all of them. This table holds 75,000 to 95,000 clones, around 77% found once. This clonotype was sampled from a man aged 50 or older in good health and CMV-seronegative. Input material: PBMCs. The V and J genes are TRBV7-9 and TRBJ1-1; 8 bases agree with TRBD1. The CDR3 protein is CASTAYTGGTEAFF. CDR3 nucleotides: TGTGCCAGCACGGCCTATACAGGGGGGACTGAAGCTTTCTTT.